This T cell receptor beta chain emerged from a study of blood T cell repertoires in COVID-19. TCRdb's table, derived via immunoSEQ multiplex PCR, lists solely in-frame clones and lacks some. This table holds some 220,000 clones, around four fifths found once. This CDR3 is 17 amino acids long. V shed 6 bases, J shed 1 base, and the junction held 9 bases outside the gene matches. Per germline, CDR1 KGHSH and CDR2 LQKENI. Sample: peripheral blood. The chain joins TRBV18 to TRBJ2-1, with 10 bases aligning to TRBD2. The origin of this receptor is a woman in her 70s with COVID-19, enrolled during active disease. CDR3 DNA sequence: TGTGCCAGCTCCAAAAGCGGGAGGGCCAATTCCTACAATGAGCAGTTCTTC. Amino acids: CASSKSGRANSYNEQFF.